This T cell receptor beta chain came from a study of blood T cell repertoires in COVID-19. This table comes from immunoSEQ multiplex PCR, and its TCRdb copy is limited to in-frame clones, with some not included. The sample yields around 200,000 clones, about 85% seen once. Germline trimming cut 5 bases from V and 0 bases from J; bases unmatched to any gene: 10. The germline V gene encodes CDR1 LNHDA and CDR2 SQIVND (reference sequence). The CDR3 is 17 amino acids. This chain connects TRBV19 to TRBJ1-1, with 9 positions matching TRBD1. The source of this sequence is a man aged 35 to 55 who had recovered from COVID-19. The material sequenced was PBMCs or T cells enriched from blood (not recorded which). This CDR3 is CASSPLYGDRVNTEAFF. As DNA, the CDR3 is TGTGCCAGTAGTCCCCTATATGGGGACAGGGTGAACACTGAAGCTTTCTTT. Using reference TRBV19 and TRBJ1-1 for the parts outside the CDR3, the full variable domain is DGGITQSPKYLFRKEGQNVTLSCEQNLNHDAMYWYRQDPGQGLRLIYYSQIVNDFQKGDIAEGYSVSREKKESFPLTVTSAQKNPTAFYLCASSPLYGDRVNTEAFFGQGTRLTVV.